This T cell receptor (beta chain) was documented in a study of blood T cell repertoires in COVID-19. Across the study: Some COVID-19 samples were acute and others convalescent; all came from the United States, Italy and Spain. PBMCs, B-cell-depleted T cells, or T cells were the source of the cDNA or gDNA that made up the material.

Trimming left V 0 bases short and J 1 base short, with 8 bases between. Germline V gene sequence: CDR1 MNHNS, CDR2 SASEGT. The CDR3 loop spans 15 amino acids. Per the original data handling: Estimation of nucleated cell counts was performed using reference gene primer amplification. The protocol was immunoSEQ multiplex PCR, while the TCRdb copy is restricted to in-frame clones and leaves out a portion. V, J and clone size are those of that table, while D and trimming were read from the DNA. The sample contains about 150,000 clones, about 80% of which appear only once. This clonotype was obtained from a man in his 70s with acute or convalescent COVID-19. The rearrangement joins TRBV6-1 to TRBJ2-3, with D perhaps matching TRBD2 (6 bases). The sample comprised peripheral blood. In nucleotides, the CDR3 is TGTGCCAGCAGTGAAGCCGCTAGCGGCACAGATACGCAGTATTTT. Its translation is CASSEAASGTDTQYF.